This T cell receptor beta chain was profiled in a study of blood T cell repertoires in COVID-19. Study-wide context: Nucleic acid was either cDNA or gDNA, and it came from T cells, B-cell-depleted T cells, or PBMCs.

Produced via immunoSEQ multiplex PCR; TCRdb's table is partial and in-frame only. The data show about 300,000 clones, about nine tenths seen once. Germline trimming cut 1 base from V and 0 bases from J; bases unmatched to any gene: 9. The CDR3 length is 18 residues. The germline gives CDR1 SGHRS, CDR2 YFSETQ. The V gene is TRBV5-1, the J gene TRBJ1-1; 10 bases are a match to TRBD1. The sequenced sample was PBMCs or T cells enriched from blood (not recorded which). The clonotype was recovered from a woman between 18 and 29 years old who had recovered from COVID-19. The CDR3 sequence: CASSLRDRGQPLNTEAFF. As DNA, the CDR3 is TGCGCCAGCAGCTTGCGGGACAGGGGCCAACCCTTGAACACTGAAGCTTTCTTT.